The clone carrying this T cell receptor beta chain was seen a few times. Amplification yielded TCR beta CDR3 regions, with RNA transcripts as the source. The primer set for the first-round RT-PCR of the TCR CDR3 was HTBI. TCRdb called the multiplex PCR reads again in MiXCR, with one record for every CDR3 protein. The sample contains approximately 700,000 distinct CDR3 sequences, about 15% of which appear only once. The sample comes from a study of T cells in Graves' hyperthyroidism and ophthalmopathy. Diagnostic assessment was based on clinical symptoms, serum thyroxine and TRAb, thyroid ultrasound and orbital computed tomography. The sample was blood. The source of this sequence is a man aged 18 to 29 with Graves' hyperthyroidism.

The CDR3 reads CASSQGGQNYGYTF. The CDR3 DNA reads as TGTGCCAGCAGCCAAGGTGGACAGAACTATGGCTACACCTTC. The chain recombines TRBV4-2 with TRBJ1-2; tentative D call: TRBD1 (6 bases). The CDR3 extends over 14 amino acids. V dropped 1 base and J dropped 2 bases, with 8 bases sitting between them. Germline assignment: CDR1 LGHNA and CDR2 YNFKEQ.